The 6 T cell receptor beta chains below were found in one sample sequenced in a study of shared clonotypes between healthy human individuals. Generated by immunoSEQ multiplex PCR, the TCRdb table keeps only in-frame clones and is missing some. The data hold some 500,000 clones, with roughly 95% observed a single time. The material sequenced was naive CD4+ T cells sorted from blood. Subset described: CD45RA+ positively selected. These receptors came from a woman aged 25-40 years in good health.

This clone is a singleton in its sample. In nucleotides, the CDR3 is TGTGCCACCGCAGTAGATGCGGGTACAAAGGACATTCAGTACTTC. It specifies CATAVDAGTKDIQYF. The rearrangement joins TRBV6-4 to TRBJ2-4; TRBD2 is a possible D gene (5 bases). CDR1 and CDR2 (germline): MRHNA, SNTAGT. The CDR3 runs to 15 residues. V was cut by 10 bases and J by 8 bases, with 24 bases left in between.

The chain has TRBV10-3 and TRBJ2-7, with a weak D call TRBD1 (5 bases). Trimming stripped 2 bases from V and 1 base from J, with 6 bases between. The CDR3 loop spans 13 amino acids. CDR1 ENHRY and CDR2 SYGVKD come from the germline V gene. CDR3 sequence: CAISEDRSYEQYF. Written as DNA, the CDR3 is TGTGCCATCAGTGAGGACAGATCCTACGAGCAGTACTTC.

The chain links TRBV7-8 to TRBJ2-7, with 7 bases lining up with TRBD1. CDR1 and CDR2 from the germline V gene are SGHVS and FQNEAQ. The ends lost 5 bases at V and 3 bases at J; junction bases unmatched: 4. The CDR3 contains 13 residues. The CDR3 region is CASSPGQNYEQYF. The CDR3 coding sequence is TGTGCCAGCAGCCCGGGACAGAACTACGAGCAGTACTTC.

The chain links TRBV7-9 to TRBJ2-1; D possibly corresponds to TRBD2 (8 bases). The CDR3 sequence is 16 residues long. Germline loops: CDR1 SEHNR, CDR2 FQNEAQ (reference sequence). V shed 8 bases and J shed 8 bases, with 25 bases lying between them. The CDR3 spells CASPAGGSGKVDEQFF. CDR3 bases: TGTGCCAGCCCTGCAGGGGGTAGCGGGAAGGTAGATGAGCAGTTCTTC.

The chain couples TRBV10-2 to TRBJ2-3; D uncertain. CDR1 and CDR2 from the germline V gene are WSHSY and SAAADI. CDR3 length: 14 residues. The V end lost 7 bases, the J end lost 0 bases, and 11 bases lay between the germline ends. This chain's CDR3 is CASNPRISTDTQYF. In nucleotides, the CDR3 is TGCGCCAGCAACCCCCGAATTAGCACAGATACGCAGTATTTT.

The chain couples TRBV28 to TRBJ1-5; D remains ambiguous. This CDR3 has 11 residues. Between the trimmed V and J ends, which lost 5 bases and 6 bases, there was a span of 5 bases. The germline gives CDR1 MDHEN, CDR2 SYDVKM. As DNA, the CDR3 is TGTGCCAGCAGTCAAGGTCAGCCCCAGCATTTT. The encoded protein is CASSQGQPQHF. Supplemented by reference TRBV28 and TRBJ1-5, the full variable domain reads DVKVTQSSRYLVKRTGEKVFLECVQDMDHENMFWYRQDPGLGLRLIYFSYDVKMKEKGDIPEGYSVSREKKERFSLILESASTNQTSMYLCASSQGQPQHFGDGTRLSIL.